This T cell receptor beta chain was documented in a study of T cell responses to AZD1222 COVID-19 vaccine. Study summary: It was second doses at about 4 or about 12 weeks that were pooled.

Study-level results: Unmutated variant regions reportedly attract nearly half of all spike-specific TCRs. Regions 160-218 and 743-854 dominated among vaccine-associated CD4 TCRs spanning spike. Baseline seropositivity characterized only a handful of AZD1222 recipients.

The data were produced by immunoSEQ multiplex PCR, yet TCRdb's version contains in-frame clones alone and is incomplete. The data show more than 90,000 clones, 80% to 85% seen once. The germline V and J ends were trimmed by 0 bases and 13 bases, with 12 bases remaining between them. CDR3 size: 12 residues. Germline loops: CDR1 KGHSH, CDR2 LQKENI. About this clone: The antigen is not known.

Sequenced here: peripheral blood, sampled on day 0 of AZD1222 vaccination. The gene calls are TRBV18 and TRBJ1-2; the D is unclear. The clonotype originates from an adult in good health. For the CDR3, the DNA is TGTGCCAGCTCACCACCGGAGCTAGGGAGCACCTTC. Its translation: CASSPPELGSTF. Full variable domain (remainder filled in from reference TRBV18 and TRBJ1-2): NAGVMQNPRHLVRRRGQEARLRCSPMKGHSHVYWYRQLPEEGLKFMVYLQKENIIDESGMPKERFSAEFPKEGPSILRIQQVVRGDSAAYFCASSPPELGSTFGSGTRLTVV.